One and the same sample provided the 23 T cell receptor beta chains below, sequenced in a study of T-cell reconstitution after alpha-beta-depleted transplantation in children. Using unique molecular identifiers, the investigators prepared the TCRbeta library. TCRdb re-analysed the PCR reads in MiXCR, keeping a single row per CDR3 protein. The repertoire holds 480,000 or so distinct CDR3 sequences, with under 12% as singletons. The sequenced sample was PBMCs, obtained before TCRalphabeta/CD19-depleted stem cell transplant. These receptors all stem from a child between 2 and 9 years old with inherited bone marrow failure, due to receive a stem cell transplant.

This clonotype was found many times. The chain carries TRBV27 and TRBJ2-6; D is undetermined. The CDR3 extends over 15 amino acids. Germline loops: CDR1 MNHEY, CDR2 SMNVEV (reference sequence). With 5 bases removed from V and 5 bases from J, the gap between germline ends came to 13 bases. The DNA of the CDR3 is TGTGCCAGCAGTCCGATTTTGGGGAGGGCCAACGTCCTGACTTTC. Its protein is CASSPILGRANVLTF.

This clonotype appeared many times. V gene TRBV5-1 combines with J gene TRBJ1-1, with D possibly being TRBD1 (6 bases). Per the germline V gene, CDR1 is SGHRS and CDR2 is YFSETQ. Trimming cost V 4 bases and J 6 bases, with 19 bases left between them. CDR3 length: 15 residues. Here the CDR3 reads CASSLEGRGSAEAFF. In DNA form, the CDR3 reads TGCGCCAGCAGCCTGGAGGGGAGGGGGAGTGCTGAAGCTTTCTTT.

Remarks on this clonotype: The junction does not match germline at one end; this may be a read error. V is TRBV9 and J is TRBJ2-2; D is perhaps TRBD2 (5 bases). Germline V gene sequence: CDR1 SGDLS, CDR2 YYNGEE. This CDR3 comprises 14 residues. CDR3 in DNA: TGTGCCAGCAGCGTTAACCCGTGGACCGGGAAGCTGTTTTTT. Its protein product is CASSVNPWTGKLFF.

This clonotype has ten or more counts. This chain links TRBV5-5 with TRBJ1-6; D is ambiguous. CDR3 length: 17 residues. Germline V gives CDR1 SGHKS, CDR2 YYEKEE (reference sequence). With 4 bases removed from V and 7 bases from J, the gap between germline ends came to 21 bases. The CDR3 loop reads CASSTRPELQWNSPLHF. The DNA for the CDR3 is TGTGCCAGCAGCACAAGACCGGAACTCCAATGGAATTCACCCCTCCACTTT.

This clonotype was recorded at least ten times. V usage is TRBV7-2 and J usage is TRBJ1-1, with 9 bases aligning to TRBD1. CDR1 and CDR2 (germline): SGHTA, FQGNSA. V was pared by 1 base and J by 0 bases, with 3 bases of the junction left unmatched. The CDR3 spans 16 residues. The CDR3 DNA reads TGTGCCAGCAGCTTAGGGACAGGGGCGATGAACACTGAAGCTTTCTTT. Its protein product is CASSLGTGAMNTEAFF.

Many counts were recorded for this clonotype. V is TRBV5-6 and J is TRBJ2-1; the D gene is possibly TRBD2 (5 bases). From germline, CDR1 is SGHDT and CDR2 YYEEEE. Trimming removed 5 bases at V and 0 bases at J, with 12 bases between. The CDR3 is 15 amino acids. CDR3 in DNA: TGTGCCAGCAGAAACGGACTTTCCTCCTACAATGAGCAGTTCTTC. As protein: CASRNGLSSYNEQFF.

Many counts were recorded for this clonotype. The V call is TRBV27, the J call TRBJ2-2, with 9 nucleotides matching TRBD1. The germline V gene encodes CDR1 MNHEY and CDR2 SMNVEV (reference sequence). V lost 6 bases, J lost 7 bases, and 6 bases stayed unmatched. The CDR3 is 14 residues long. The CDR3 spells CASSPTGGLGELFF. The DNA for the CDR3 is TGTGCCAGCAGCCCGACAGGGGGTCTCGGGGAGCTGTTTTTT.

The CDR3 nucleotides are TGTGCCAGCAGCGCTCGGGGCGGCCGGAGCACAGATACGCAGTATTTT. Translated, it gives CASSARGGRSTDTQYF. The gene calls are TRBV12-3 or TRBV12-4 and TRBJ2-3, with D possibly being TRBD1 or TRBD2 (5 bases each). Deletions cut 6 bases from V and 0 bases from J, with 16 bases between. The CDR3 spans 16 residues.

Regarding this clonotype: This sequence may be a read error, since a much larger clone differs from it by one base. The J gene is TRBJ2-7, the V gene TRBV11-2; D is possibly TRBD1 (5 bases). The germline V gene encodes CDR1 SGHAT and CDR2 FQNNGV. The length of the CDR3 is 15 residues. The CDR3: CASSDDATQGYEQCF. The CDR3, as DNA: TGTGCCAGCAGCGACGACGCGACCCAGGGCTACGAGCAGTGCTTC.

This clonotype has a count of ten or more. The V call is TRBV21-1, the J call TRBJ1-1; the DNA was not compared with TRBD1, the D call given in the table. TRBV21-1 is listed as a pseudogene. CDR3 length: 15 amino acids. DNA of the CDR3: TGTGCCAGCAGCATGACGTGGACAGGGGGCACTGAAGCTTTCTTT. As protein: CASSMTWTGGTEAFF.

This clonotype was found many times. The chain has TRBV5-1 and TRBJ2-2; maybe TRBD1 (5 bases). Germline lookup yields CDR1 SGHRS and CDR2 YFSETQ. The CDR3 runs to 15 residues. The germline V and J ends were trimmed by 0 bases and 2 bases, with 8 bases remaining between them. The CDR3 spells CASSLAGFNTGELFF. The CDR3 DNA reads TGCGCCAGCAGCTTGGCAGGGTTCAACACCGGGGAGCTGTTTTTT.

This clonotype occurred many times. V is TRBV7-9 and J is TRBJ2-2, with 7 bases fitting TRBD1. The length of the CDR3 is 15 residues. Looked up from germline, CDR1 is SEHNR and CDR2 is FQNEAQ (reference sequence). With 3 bases clipped from V and 1 base from J, the junction kept 2 bases outside the gene matches. In DNA form, the CDR3 reads TGTGCCAGCAGCTTCAGACAGGGGAACACCGGGGAGCTGTTTTTT. It is translated as CASSFRQGNTGELFF. The full variable domain, rest sourced from reference TRBV7-9 and TRBJ2-2, is DTGVSQNPRHKITKRGQNVTFRCDPISEHNRLYWYRQTLGQGPEFLTYFQNEAQLEKSRLLSDRFSAERPKGSFSTLEIQRTEQGDSAMYLCASSFRQGNTGELFFGEGSRLTVL.

This clonotype was counted many times. This chain connects TRBV9 to TRBJ2-7; D gene unclear. V was shortened by 2 bases and J by 0 bases, with 12 bases between the two germline ends. CDR3 length equals 15 residues. CDR1 SGDLS and CDR2 YYNGEE come from the germline V gene. CDR3 in amino acids: CASSVALGLSYEQYF. CDR3 coding DNA: TGTGCCAGCAGCGTGGCCCTAGGCCTCTCCTACGAGCAGTACTTC.

This clonotype was recorded many times. The chain has TRBV4-3 and TRBJ2-2, with 8 bases aligning to TRBD2. CDR1 LGHNA and CDR2 YSLEER come from the germline V gene. The trim removed 1 base at V and 4 bases at J, leaving 5 bases unmatched. The CDR3 has 16 residues. CDR3 sequence (DNA): TGCGCCAGCAGCCAAGCGGGACTAGGAGCCACCGGGGAGCTGTTTTTT. It codes for CASSQAGLGATGELFF.

This clonotype was detected many times. V and J are TRBV7-9 and TRBJ1-1; unclear D gene. The CDR3 extends over 13 amino acids. CDR1 and CDR2 (germline): SEHNR, FQNEAQ (reference sequence). Between the trimmed V and J ends, which lost 4 bases and 4 bases, there was a span of 10 bases. The CDR3 protein is CASSWSSGTEAFF. CDR3 bases: TGTGCCAGCAGCTGGAGTTCGGGCACTGAAGCTTTCTTT.

The sample holds many counts of this clonotype. The rearrangement joins TRBV20-1 to TRBJ2-7; D is unresolved. V lost 3 bases and J lost 4, with 19 bases in between. Germline assignment: CDR1 DFQATT and CDR2 SNEGSKA (reference sequence). The length of the CDR3 is 15 residues. CDR3 nucleotides: TGCAGTGCTAGGCCCCTCTACGGTGTTACTTACGAGCAGTACTTC. Protein product: CSARPLYGVTYEQYF.

The V call is TRBV30, the J call TRBJ2-3, with 8 positions matching TRBD2. CDR1 and CDR2 (germline): GTSNPN, SVGIG (reference sequence). V lost 8 bases to trimming and J lost 1 base; unmatched junction nucleotides: 5. CDR3 length: 13 residues. The CDR3 region is CATSGYRTDTQYF. DNA for the CDR3: TGTGCCACTAGCGGATATCGCACAGATACGCAGTATTTT.

This clonotype was seen at least ten times. This chain uses TRBV7-2 with TRBJ1-5; D gene uncertain. Germline CDR1 and CDR2: SGHTA and FQGNSA. The V end was cut by 3 bases, the J end by 8 bases, with 11 bases between. The length of the CDR3 is 13 residues. The CDR3 region has the DNA TGTGCCAGCAGCTTGACGACGGGCAAGCCCCAGCATTTT. This translates into CASSLTTGKPQHF.

The genes are TRBV7-9 and TRBJ2-5; D gene unclear. Germline V gives CDR1 SEHNR, CDR2 FQNEAQ (reference sequence). Trimming removed 4 bases from V and 2 bases from J, with 11 bases in between. CDR3 length equals 14 residues. CDR3 DNA sequence: TGTGCCAGCAGCTCACCCGTGCCACAAGAGACCCAGTACTTC. Residues: CASSSPVPQETQYF.

This clonotype was counted at least ten times. The chain links TRBV29-1 to TRBJ2-7; TRBD1 matches at 8 bases. There are 13 residues in the CDR3. Germline values: CDR1 SQVTM, CDR2 ANQGSEA. The ends lost 6 bases at V and 2 bases at J; junction bases unmatched: 6. The DNA for the CDR3 is TGCAGCGTCAAGACAGGGGACACCTACGAGCAGTACTTC. Translated, it gives CSVKTGDTYEQYF.

This clonotype was counted many times. The chain couples TRBV27 to TRBJ1-1, with D possibly TRBD1 on 6 matching bases. Germline CDR1 MNHEY, CDR2 SMNVEV (reference sequence). Trimming left V 2 bases short and J 4 bases short, with 8 bases between. The CDR3 is 13 amino acids. DNA for the CDR3: TGTGCCAGCAGTTTAGCAGGGGTCACTGAAGCTTTCTTT. The encoded protein is CASSLAGVTEAFF.

This clonotype was detected many times. For the CDR3, the DNA is TGTGCCAGCAGCTTAGGCGGGACCAGGGCTTACAATGAGCAGTTCTTC. Residues: CASSLGGTRAYNEQFF. This chain connects TRBV7-4 to TRBJ2-1; possible D gene TRBD2, 6 bases. The germline CDR1 and CDR2 sequences are SGHVT and SQSDAQ. V was cut by 1 base and J by 4 bases, with 14 bases left in between. This CDR3 spans 16 amino acids.

Regarding this clonotype: This may be a read error, as it is one base from a much larger clone. CDR3 sequence (DNA): TGTGCCAGCAGTGACGGGTGGATCCCCCACCACTTT. Protein: CASSDGWIPHHF. This chain connects TRBV25-1 to TRBJ1-6; no reliable D call. The CDR3 length is 12 residues. Germline V gene lookup returns CDR1 MGHDK and CDR2 SYGVNS.